This T cell receptor (beta chain) was documented in a study of shared clonotypes between healthy human individuals. The protocol was immunoSEQ multiplex PCR, while the TCRdb copy is restricted to in-frame clones and leaves out a portion. The sample contains 550,000 to 850,000 clones, roughly 72% of which appear only once. The sequence came from a woman aged 25 to 45 in good health. The source material was memory CD4+ T cells sorted from blood. Regarding subset: CD45RA-negative fraction.

The CDR3 here is CASTPVHNYNSPLHF. DNA of the CDR3: TGTGCCAGTACCCCGGTACACAACTATAATTCACCCCTCCACTTT. The V and J genes are TRBV19 and TRBJ1-6; D is ambiguous. The V gene lost 7 bases and the J gene lost 3 bases, with 13 bases spanning the gap. The CDR3 is 15 residues long. Germline assignment: CDR1 LNHDA and CDR2 SQIVND (reference sequence).